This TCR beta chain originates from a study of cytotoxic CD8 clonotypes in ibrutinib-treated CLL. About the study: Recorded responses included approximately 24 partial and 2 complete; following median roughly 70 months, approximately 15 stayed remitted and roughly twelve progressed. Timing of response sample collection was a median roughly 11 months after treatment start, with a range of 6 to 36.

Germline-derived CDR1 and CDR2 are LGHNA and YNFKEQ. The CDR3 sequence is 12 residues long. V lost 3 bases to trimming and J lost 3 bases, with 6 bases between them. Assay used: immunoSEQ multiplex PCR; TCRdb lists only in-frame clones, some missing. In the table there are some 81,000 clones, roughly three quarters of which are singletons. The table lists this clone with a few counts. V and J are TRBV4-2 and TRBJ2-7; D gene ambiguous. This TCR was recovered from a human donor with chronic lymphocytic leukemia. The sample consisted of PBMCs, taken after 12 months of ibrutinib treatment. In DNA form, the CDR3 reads TGTGCCAGCAGCCACTGGGGCTACGAGCAGTACTTC. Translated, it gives CASSHWGYEQYF.